This T cell receptor beta chain was obtained from a study of blood T cell repertoires in COVID-19. Study details: Sites in the United States, Italy and Spain provided acute and convalescent COVID-19 samples. T cells, B-cell-depleted T cells, or PBMCs supplied cDNA or gDNA.

In the original processing: Reference gene primers were amplified, and this amplification served to estimate nucleated cell counts. Clones were read by immunoSEQ multiplex PCR, and TCRdb kept only the in-frame ones, dropping some. The DNA was the basis for D and trimming; V, J and clone size are from that table. Here the sample spans 53,000 or so clones, 90% being singletons. Sequencing input: peripheral blood. The sequence came from a human donor in a cohort sampled during active COVID-19.

The DNA for the CDR3 is TGTGCCAGCTCACCACCTAGAGGGGGCAGGAACGAGCAGTACGTC. Amino acids: CASSPPRGGRNEQYV. This chain joins TRBV18 and TRBJ2-7; 7 bases align to TRBD1. The V and J ends lost 0 bases and 5 bases, in that order; junction bases with no gene match: 7. From germline, CDR1 is KGHSH and CDR2 LQKENI. The CDR3 totals 15 residues.